This T cell receptor (beta chain) was found in a study of blood T cells in healthy people across ages (dated by TCRdb to 2014 to 2015). Turning to the overall study: In model experiments, template switching captured roughly one uniquely barcoded TCR beta cDNA molecule for every two T cells. To track age-related changes in TCR beta repertoire diversity, the study relied on deep sequencing normalized with unique cDNA molecular identifiers. Donors were grouped into four age groups: young (average roughly 15 years), middle-aged (roughly 38), aged (around 60) and long-lived (approximately 81). To avoid experimental bias, donors of different ages were distributed randomly across sequencing lanes. Using the same blood draw, the study looked at two additional independent replicas of 1 million unique cDNA reads for two donors, one aged 18 to 29 and the other aged 80 or older. Overall study outcomes, separate from this receptor: Observed TCR beta diversity per million T cells fell roughly linearly with age, and a significant reduction was already apparent by age around 39. Because profiling used bulk unsorted PBMCs, naive and antigen-experienced compartments could not be compared conclusively. Total diversity estimates from one million sequenced T cells were considered lower bounds and underestimates. Compared with the aged group, the long-lived group had more naive CD4+ T cells, fewer expanded clones and increased TCR diversity, suggesting age selection. The CMV infection status of donors was not known, potentially confounding age-related changes in expanded clonotypes. The percentage of naive T cells measured by flow cytometry correlated strongly with observed TCR beta diversity.

For CDR1 and CDR2, the germline V gene (reference sequence) lists DFQATT and SNEGSKA. The CDR3 measures 15 amino acids from cysteine to phenylalanine. Here the CDR3 DNA is all that survives: 45 bases in frame from base 1. V loses 0 bases at its end and J loses 1 base; junction bases beyond the gene matches: 5. The library was prepared using 5' RACE. The second PCR ran for roughly 7 to 11 cycles and used a J-beta primer mix along with a sample-barcoded 5' primer. A unique molecular identifier was introduced onto each TCR beta cDNA molecule by a template-switch 5' adaptor carrying 12 random nucleotides. At least 2.5 million CDR3-containing paired-end reads were obtained from each sample. First-strand cDNA was synthesized from all RNA with the Mint cDNA synthesis kit, primed by a TRBC-specific oligonucleotide. Following uracil-DNA glycosylase treatment, all cDNA underwent a first 18-cycle PCR with the universal primers M1SS and BC2_uni_R. In the authors' own workflow: For normalization, 1 million high-quality reads were randomly selected from each sample, with every read carrying a distinct molecular identifier. Reads sharing molecular identifiers were discarded rather than binned into consensus sequences. MiTCR, set to a Q25 quality threshold and the strictest error-elimination algorithm, was used for CDR3 identification, clonotype clustering and error correction. A nonparametric unseen species model using Euler transformation provided a lower-bound estimate of total TCR beta diversity. TCRdb trimmed public reads at Q25 via fastp, called clones via MiXCR and kept in-frame beta chains. Rows matching on CDR3 protein sequence are summarized as one entry with the most common DNA and genes. TCRdb, not the authors, supplied the V and J calls. In this sample the table shows around 1,900,000 distinct CDR3 sequences, 35% to 50% of which occur a single time. The ten largest make up 23% of the sample.

The 39 donors, aged 6 to 90 years, were systemically healthy Caucasian individuals from Russia. Approximately 10 milliliters of peripheral blood were collected from each donor into EDTA-treated Vacutainer tubes. Ficoll-Paque density-gradient centrifugation was used to isolate PBMCs, with at least 7 million obtained per sample. Total RNA was extracted from PBMCs with Trizol reagent, with at least 5.5 micrograms obtained per sample. For every donor, an aliquot of PBMCs went through flow cytometry to measure the percentages of naive CD45RAhigh/CD27high T cells. About this clonotype itself: Its antigen is currently not known. No much larger clonotype is one base removed from it; base qualities were not supplied.

Sequenced sample: blood. This receptor was obtained from a human donor in good health. The receptor chain draws on TRBV20-1 and TRBJ2-5; TRBD2 matches 7 bases in the middle. The sequenced DNA is TGCAGTGCTAGAGACGCTAGCGGTTTCCAAGAGACCCAGTACTTC. It translates as CSARDASGFQETQYF.